The clone carrying this T cell receptor (beta chain) has just one count. Its antigen is unidentified. Using a J-beta primer mix together with a sample-barcoded 5' primer, a second PCR was run for roughly 7 to 12 cycles. TCRdb recomputed calls from the 5' RACE reads with MiXCR, one row per CDR3 protein. The table has almost 1 million distinct CDR3 sequences, roughly 47% seen once; the top ten hold 20% to 25%. The data were obtained in a study of blood T cells in healthy people across ages. The CDR3 runs 14 residues. V lost 7 bases and J lost 5; bases outside the gene matches: 4. From germline, CDR1 is SNHLY and CDR2 FYNNEI. Notes on the study in general: Researchers deemed the diversity estimates from one million T cells underestimates. Donors of long life had a larger count of naive CD4+ cells and greater diversity than aged donors.

The clonotype was recovered from a woman aged 60-70 years in good health. Sequencing was carried out using blood. This sequence joins TRBV2 and TRBJ2-4; TRBD2 matches at 11 bases. The CDR3 DNA reads TGTGCCAGCAATCTACTAGCGGGGGAAAACATTCAGTACTTC. Translated, it gives CASNLLAGENIQYF.